This T cell receptor (beta chain) is drawn from a study of T cell responses to AZD1222 COVID-19 vaccine. Study conclusions and caveats: Regions 160-218 and 743-854 dominated among vaccine-associated CD4 TCRs spanning spike. Reports say nearly half of spike-specific TCRs go after unmutated variant regions.

The CDR3 spans 11 residues. Germline V gene lookup returns CDR1 DFQATT and CDR2 SNEGSKA (reference sequence). V lost 1 base and J 3 bases, leaving 1 base between the germline ends. Assay used: immunoSEQ multiplex PCR; TCRdb lists only in-frame clones, some missing. The sample lists 110,000 or so clones, more than 70% occurring once. On this clone itself: Its antigen is not known.

This TCR derives from an adult who received the AZD1222 COVID-19 vaccine. The V call is TRBV20-1, the J call TRBJ1-3; no firm D call. The material was peripheral blood, obtained 28 days after the second AZD1222 dose. The CDR3, as DNA: TGCAGTGCTAGAGTTGGAAACACCATATATTTT. It specifies CSARVGNTIYF.